The 32 T cell receptor beta chains below were found in one sample sequenced in a study of blood T cells in healthy people across ages. Primed by a sample-barcoded 5' primer and a J-beta primer mix, a second PCR proceeded for about 6 to 11 cycles. TCRdb reanalysed the 5' RACE reads using MiXCR and keeps one entry per CDR3 protein. This table has hundreds of thousands of distinct CDR3 sequences, around 48% appearing once. The sequencing sample was made of blood. The receptors originated from a woman between 55 and 75 years old in good health.

This chain uses TRBV29-1 with TRBJ1-4; D remains ambiguous. The CDR3 spans 12 residues. CDR1 SQVTM and CDR2 ANQGSEA come from the germline V gene. Trimming removed 7 bases from V and 7 bases from J, with 13 bases in between. The CDR3 nucleotides read TGCAGCGCTGGGATCGCGGGTGAAAAACTGTTTTTT. It specifies CSAGIAGEKLFF.

The chain has TRBV20-1 and TRBJ2-1; D gene unclear. The CDR3 length is 13 residues. Trimming removed 0 bases from V and 10 bases from J, with 13 bases in between. Germline-derived CDR1 and CDR2 are DFQATT and SNEGSKA (reference sequence). The CDR3 DNA reads TGCAGTGCTAGAGATCCCAATACAAAGGAGCAGTTCTTC. Translating it yields CSARDPNTKEQFF.

The chain uses TRBV29-1 and TRBJ2-7, with 7 bases that match TRBD2. Germline loops: CDR1 SQVTM, CDR2 ANQGSEA. The CDR3 sequence is 16 residues long. V shed 3 bases, J shed 7 bases, and the junction held 18 bases outside the gene matches. The DNA of the CDR3 is TGCAGCGTTGAGTTTTCTAGCGGCAGCTCCTACAATGAGCAGTACTTC. It encodes CSVEFSSGSSYNEQYF.

Regarding this clonotype: One end of the junction is discordant with germline, which a read error may explain. The chain combines TRBV7-9 with TRBJ2-1; D call uncertain. This CDR3 has 13 residues. The germline V gene has CDR1 SEHNR and CDR2 FQNEAQ (reference sequence). The CDR3 sequence is CANSVDTYNEQFF. The CDR3 DNA sequence: TGTGCCAACAGCGTCGATACCTACAATGAGCAGTTCTTC.

This clonotype has just a few counts. This chain joins TRBV10-3 and TRBJ2-1; D remains unclear. Germline V gene lookup returns CDR1 ENHRY and CDR2 SYGVKD. The length of the CDR3 is 12 residues. The germline V and J ends were trimmed by 4 bases and 5 bases, with 6 bases remaining between them. CDR3 residues: CAISGANNEQFF. The CDR3 bases are TGTGCCATCAGTGGAGCGAACAATGAGCAGTTCTTC.

The CDR3 loop is CAISEEQRAKNIQYF. As DNA, the CDR3 is TGTGCCATCAGTGAGGAACAGCGAGCCAAAAACATTCAGTACTTC. The gene calls are TRBV10-3 and TRBJ2-4, with D unresolved. Germline CDR1 ENHRY, CDR2 SYGVKD. The length of the CDR3 is 15 residues. Trimming pared 2 bases from V and 0 bases from J, leaving 8 bases between.

This clonotype was seen more than once but under ten times. The chain employs TRBV20-1 and TRBJ1-5; D gene uncertain. V lost 6 bases and J lost 4, with 10 bases in between. Germline assignment: CDR1 DFQATT and CDR2 SNEGSKA (reference sequence). CDR3 length: 12 residues. CDR3 in amino acids: CSAKDGNQPQHF. As DNA, the CDR3 is TGCAGTGCCAAAGACGGTAATCAGCCCCAGCATTTT.

This clonotype was seen only a few times. The J gene is TRBJ2-3, the V gene TRBV12-3 or TRBV12-4, with TRBD1 matching over 7 bases. The V and J ends lost 3 bases and 6 bases, in that order; junction bases with no gene match: 9. CDR3 length: 15 residues. DNA of the CDR3: TGTGCCAGCAGTTTGGTGACAGGGCTTACCGATACGCAGTATTTT. Amino acids: CASSLVTGLTDTQYF.

This clonotype was observed a single time. V gene TRBV18 combines with J gene TRBJ1-1, with D uncertain. Trimming pared 2 bases from V and 1 base from J, leaving 5 bases between. The CDR3 has 13 residues. The germline V gene encodes CDR1 KGHSH and CDR2 LQKENI. The CDR3 coding sequence is TGTGCCAGCTCACCAAATGAGAACACTGAAGCTTTCTTT. Translating it yields CASSPNENTEAFF.

This sequence joins TRBV27 and TRBJ2-7; 7 nucleotides align to TRBD1. The V and J ends lost 1 base and 7 bases, in that order; junction bases with no gene match: 16. CDR3 size: 17 residues. Germline CDR1 reads MNHEY; CDR2 reads SMNVEV (reference sequence). DNA of the CDR3: TGTGCCAGCAGTTTATTGACAGGGTCAGTGTCGAGTGATGAGCAGTACTTC. It encodes CASSLLTGSVSSDEQYF.

The chain joins TRBV12-3 or TRBV12-4 to TRBJ2-1; 9 nucleotides agree with TRBD1. The J segment lost 3 bases and the V segment lost 6 bases, leaving 9 bases of the junction unmatched. The CDR3 totals 16 residues. The CDR3 here is CASSSYWDRDYNEQFF. The DNA of the CDR3 is TGTGCCAGCAGCTCATATTGGGACAGGGACTACAATGAGCAGTTCTTC.

The V gene is TRBV20-1, the J gene TRBJ2-3; weak D call: TRBD2 (6 bases). The V end was cut by 1 base, the J end by 0 bases, with 11 bases between. Germline V gives CDR1 DFQATT, CDR2 SNEGSKA (reference sequence). CDR3 length equals 15 residues. CDR3 sequence reads: CSARGGGTSTDTQYF. CDR3 bases: TGCAGTGCTAGAGGTGGCGGGACTAGCACAGATACGCAGTATTTT.

The V and J genes are TRBV30 and TRBJ2-4; D tentatively reads TRBD1 or TRBD2 (5 bases each). The J call could be wrong; TRBJ2-7 is a better fit for the DNA end. This CDR3 is built from 13 residues. The V gene's germline CDR1 is GTSNPN and CDR2 SVGIG (reference sequence). CDR3 sequence: CASEGDPYYEQYF. Written as DNA, the CDR3 is TGTGCCTCGGAAGGGGACCCGTACTACGAGCAGTACTTC.

The J gene is TRBJ1-1, the V gene TRBV11-3; D perhaps matches TRBD1 (5 bases). V lost 5 bases and J 2 bases, leaving 12 bases between the germline ends. Germline values: CDR1 SGHNT, CDR2 YENEEA. The CDR3 has 14 residues. The CDR3 loop is CASSPGHSNTEAFF. The CDR3 coding sequence is TGTGCCAGCAGCCCCGGACACTCCAACACTGAAGCTTTCTTT.

The CDR3 spells CASTRNGLLKNEQFF. In DNA, the CDR3 is TGTGCCAGCACACGGAACGGACTGTTGAAGAATGAGCAGTTCTTC. The chain employs TRBV6-5 and TRBJ2-1; D is possibly TRBD2 (5 bases). CDR1 MNHEY and CDR2 SVGAGI come from the germline V gene. Deletions cut 7 bases from V and 7 bases from J, with 20 bases between. The CDR3 contains 15 residues.

This clonotype was recorded a few times. The CDR3 protein is CATGGGSWYQETQYF. The CDR3 region has the DNA TGTGCCACCGGAGGGGGGTCGTGGTACCAAGAGACCCAGTACTTC. The chain carries TRBV7-9 and TRBJ2-5, with D perhaps given as TRBD1 or TRBD2 (6 bases each). V dropped 10 bases and J dropped 0 bases, with 18 bases sitting between them. The germline CDR1 and CDR2 sequences are SEHNR and FQNEAQ (reference sequence). CDR3 length equals 15 residues.

This sequence joins TRBV7-9 and TRBJ1-1; no firm D call. From germline, CDR1 is SEHNR and CDR2 FQNEAQ (reference sequence). This CDR3 is 14 amino acids long. The V and J ends lost 0 bases and 8 bases respectively, with 13 bases between them. The CDR3 DNA reads TGTGCCAGCAGCTTAGCGAGTACGGGTTCAGAAGCTTTCTTT. The encoded protein is CASSLASTGSEAFF.

The V gene is TRBV29-1, the J gene TRBJ2-7; tentative D call: TRBD2 (6 bases). The V gene's germline CDR1 is SQVTM and CDR2 ANQGSEA. The CDR3 sequence is 14 residues long. Trimming stripped 5 bases from V and 2 bases from J, with 16 bases between. DNA of the CDR3: TGCAGCGTTAGATTGCGGGGTAGAGCCTACGAGCAGTACTTC. Translation gives CSVRLRGRAYEQYF.

The rearrangement joins TRBV28 to TRBJ2-3; no reliable D call. Per the germline V gene, CDR1 is MDHEN and CDR2 is SYDVKM. The CDR3 consists of 17 residues. V lost 3 bases and J 4 bases, leaving 20 bases between the germline ends. This CDR3 reads CASSFGVGYPGADTQYF. The DNA for the CDR3 is TGTGCCAGCAGTTTTGGGGTTGGCTACCCTGGGGCAGATACGCAGTATTTT.

Only a few counts were recorded for this clonotype. The V call is TRBV15, the J call TRBJ2-5, with 9 positions matching TRBD1. The CDR3 spans 15 residues. V lost 0 bases, J lost 4 bases, and 3 bases stayed unmatched. CDR1 is LNHNV, CDR2 YYDKDF, per germline (reference sequence). Here the CDR3 DNA reads TGTGCCACCAGCAGAGAGACAGGGGGACGAGAGACCCAGTACTTC. Translating it yields CATSRETGGRETQYF.

This clonotype was detected only a few times. The DNA is left out, because the CDR3 cannot be placed on it with certainty; the CDR3 is given as TCRdb lists it. The chain has TRBV28 and TRBJ1-4. Both ends counted, the CDR3 spans 16 residues. Looked up from germline, CDR1 is MDHEN and CDR2 is SYDVKM. The CDR3 is CASSSSTETTNEKLFF.

The rearrangement uses TRBV25-1 and TRBJ1-4; 7 nucleotides match TRBD1. The junction had 4 bases not matched to a gene; V was cut back by 3 bases and J by 6 bases. Germline V gene data show CDR1 as MGHDK and CDR2 as SYGVNS. The CDR3 runs 14 residues. CDR3: CASSDTGDHEKLFF. For the CDR3, the DNA is TGTGCCAGCAGTGATACAGGGGATCATGAAAAACTGTTTTTT.

This clonotype was detected many times. CDR3 bases: TGTGCCAGCAGTTTACGACTTGGGGCGGGAGGAGACTACGAGCAGTACTTC. As protein: CASSLRLGAGGDYEQYF. V is TRBV28 and J is TRBJ2-7; 8 bases map to TRBD2. CDR3 size: 17 residues. Germline trimming cut 2 bases from V and 3 bases from J; bases unmatched to any gene: 12. Germline V gives CDR1 MDHEN, CDR2 SYDVKM. Filled out from reference TRBV28 and TRBJ2-7, the complete variable domain reads DVKVTQSSRYLVKRTGEKVFLECVQDMDHENMFWYRQDPGLGLRLIYFSYDVKMKEKGDIPEGYSVSREKKERFSLILESASTNQTSMYLCASSLRLGAGGDYEQYFGPGTRLTVT.

The gene calls are TRBV28 and TRBJ2-7, with 8 bases fitting TRBD1. The CDR3 runs 13 residues. Germline assignment: CDR1 MDHEN and CDR2 SYDVKM. Trimming removed 7 bases from V and 7 bases from J; junction bases left unmatched: 9. Written as DNA, the CDR3 is TGTGCCAGCACGTCGGACAGGGTAAGGGAGCAGTACTTC. This sequence encodes CASTSDRVREQYF.

The chain couples TRBV13 to TRBJ2-7, with D possibly being TRBD1 or TRBD2 (5 bases each). The CDR3 contains 14 residues. V was shortened by 5 bases and J by 2 bases, with 13 bases between the two germline ends. Germline V CDR1 and CDR2: PRHDT, FYEKMQ (reference sequence). The CDR3 region is CASSPGSRPYEQYF. The CDR3 DNA reads TGTGCCAGCAGCCCAGGGAGCAGACCCTACGAGCAGTACTTC.

The chain employs TRBV4-2 and TRBJ1-1; unclear D gene. CDR1 and CDR2 from the germline V gene are LGHNA and YNFKEQ. Trimming pared 1 base from V and 0 bases from J, leaving 12 bases between. The CDR3 has 16 residues. Written as DNA, the CDR3 is TGTGCCAGCAGCCAAGGGGTGGCACAGTTGAACACTGAAGCTTTCTTT. Protein: CASSQGVAQLNTEAFF.

CDR3 coding DNA: TGTGCCAGCAGCTTAGCGATTGGGGGGGGACGGGCGGATACGCAGTATTTT. Translation gives CASSLAIGGGRADTQYF. V gene TRBV7-2 combines with J gene TRBJ2-3; 7 bases are shared with TRBD2. CDR1 and CDR2 (germline): SGHTA, FQGNSA. This CDR3 contains 17 residues. Trimming removed 0 bases from V and 6 bases from J; junction bases left unmatched: 12. The full variable domain, in which reference TRBV7-2 and TRBJ2-3 provide the parts outside the CDR3, is GAGVSQSPSNKVTEKGKDVELRCDPISGHTALYWYRQSLGQGLEFLIYFQGNSAPDKSGLPSDRFSAERTGGSVSTLTIQRTQQEDSAVYLCASSLAIGGGRADTQYFGPGTRLTVL.

The chain carries TRBV5-1 and TRBJ1-1; no clear D. V lost 3 bases to trimming and J lost 2 bases, with 14 bases between them. The CDR3 sequence is 15 residues long. CDR1 is SGHRS and CDR2 is YFSETQ in the germline V gene. Here the CDR3 DNA reads TGCGCCAGCAGCTCAGCCCCACAGCCCAACACTGAAGCTTTCTTT. Translation: CASSSAPQPNTEAFF.

The sample holds a few counts of this clonotype. A much larger clone sits a single nucleotide away, making a read error possible. The chain has TRBV5-1 and TRBJ2-6, with D possibly matching TRBD2 (5 bases). The CDR3 spans 14 residues. Germline-derived CDR1 and CDR2 are SGHRS and YFSETQ. Trimming took off 8 bases at V and 6 bases at J, with 15 bases between the two ends. CDR3 residues: CASRDLAEANVLTF. The CDR3, as DNA: TGCGCCAGTCGGGATCTGGCTGAGGCCAACGTCCTGACTTTC.

J is TRBJ2-7 and V is TRBV11-2; TRBD1 matches 9 bases. Germline loops: CDR1 SGHAT, CDR2 FQNNGV. The ends lost 5 bases at V and 0 bases at J; junction bases unmatched: 5. The CDR3 totals 15 residues. CDR3 in amino acids: CASSPDRGSSYEQYF. The CDR3 DNA reads as TGTGCCAGCAGCCCTGACAGGGGGTCCTCCTACGAGCAGTACTTC.

This clonotype has more than one count but fewer than ten. V usage is TRBV12-3 or TRBV12-4 and J usage is TRBJ2-7; 9 bases map to TRBD1. CDR3 length: 15 residues. The V gene end was trimmed by 6 bases and the J gene end by 5 bases; junction bases not matched to a gene: 11. CDR3 amino acids: CASSLGTGRLDEQYF. The CDR3, as DNA: TGTGCCAGCAGCCTCGGGACAGGGCGACTCGACGAGCAGTACTTC.

V is TRBV20-1 and J is TRBJ2-3; tentative D call: TRBD2 (5 bases). The CDR3 consists of 15 residues. Germline V gives CDR1 DFQATT, CDR2 SNEGSKA (reference sequence). The ends were cut back, 0 bases at V and 6 bases at J, with 16 bases in the middle. The CDR3, as DNA: TGCAGTGCTAGAGATTCAACCGGGGTTCGGGATACGCAGTATTTT. Translated, it gives CSARDSTGVRDTQYF.